Listed here are 27 T cell receptor beta chains from one sample, sequenced in a study of post-analysis software for immune sequencing data. These receptors' targets are unknown. Unique molecular identifiers tagged the TCR beta cDNA libraries. MiXCR was run by TCRdb on the PCR reads, yielding one entry per CDR3 protein. The sample lists approximately 690,000 distinct CDR3 sequences, around 60% seen once, with around 11% in the top ten. Study-wide results and limits: Elevated frequency relative to controls characterized four or five TRBV segments in patients, TRBV5-6, TRBV5-1 and TRBV20-1 among them.

Source material: blood. Every receptor here comes from a girl aged 2 to 10 with multiple sclerosis.

V usage is TRBV11-1 and J usage is TRBJ1-2; D ambiguous. Trimming took 5 bases from V and 3 from J, leaving 13 bases between them. CDR1 and CDR2 (germline): SGHAT, FQDESV (reference sequence). The CDR3 has 14 amino acids. The CDR3 loop is CASSPGPTDYGYTF. The CDR3 region has the DNA TGTGCCAGCAGCCCAGGACCTACAGACTATGGCTACACCTTC.

V is TRBV7-9 and J is TRBJ2-7; D not resolved. Trimming pared 1 base from V and 2 bases from J, leaving 6 bases between. CDR3 length equals 13 residues. Germline V gives CDR1 SEHNR, CDR2 FQNEAQ (reference sequence). DNA of the CDR3: TGTGCCAGCAGCTTAGTCACCCCCTACGAGCAGTACTTC. The encoded protein is CASSLVTPYEQYF. Combining the CDR3 with reference TRBV7-9 and TRBJ2-7 gives the whole variable domain DTGVSQNPRHKITKRGQNVTFRCDPISEHNRLYWYRQTLGQGPEFLTYFQNEAQLEKSRLLSDRFSAERPKGSFSTLEIQRTEQGDSAMYLCASSLVTPYEQYFGPGTRLTVT.

The rearrangement joins TRBV5-1 to TRBJ2-7; D gene unclear. The V gene lost 4 bases and the J gene lost 0 bases, with 11 bases spanning the gap. Looked up from germline, CDR1 is SGHRS and CDR2 is YFSETQ. This CDR3 is 14 amino acids long. CDR3 bases: TGCGCCAGCAGCCCCCAGAGGCGCTCCTACGAGCAGTACTTC. Translated: CASSPQRRSYEQYF.

The chain combines TRBV7-2 with TRBJ2-5, with D unresolved. V gave up 6 bases and J gave up 0 bases, with 5 bases separating them. From germline, CDR1 is SGHTA and CDR2 FQGNSA. The CDR3 is 12 amino acids. CDR3 sequence reads: CASRPHQETQYF. The CDR3 coding sequence is TGTGCCAGCAGACCGCACCAAGAGACCCAGTACTTC.

This clonotype was detected ten times or more. This chain uses TRBV7-2 with TRBJ2-7; 7 nucleotides align to TRBD1. CDR3 length: 13 amino acids. The V and J ends lost 2 bases and 6 bases, in that order; junction bases with no gene match: 4. Germline-derived CDR1 and CDR2 are SGHTA and FQGNSA. The CDR3 sequence is CASSLQRDSEQYF. The CDR3 DNA sequence: TGTGCCAGCAGCTTACAAAGGGACAGCGAGCAGTACTTC.

This chain uses TRBV6-5 with TRBJ1-2; TRBD1 is a possible D gene (6 bases). Trimming pared 10 bases from V and 2 bases from J, leaving 23 bases between. This CDR3 region has 16 residues. CDR1 MNHEY and CDR2 SVGAGI come from the germline V gene. The CDR3: CATTAERGVVNYGYTF. Written as DNA, the CDR3 is TGTGCCACCACAGCAGAAAGGGGGGTAGTGAACTATGGCTACACCTTC.

This sequence joins TRBV20-1 and TRBJ1-1, with TRBD1 matching 8 bases. CDR3 size: 12 residues. V lost 6 bases and J lost 5; bases outside the gene matches: 5. CDR1 is DFQATT and CDR2 is SNEGSKA in the germline V gene (reference sequence). The CDR3 here is CSAAGGGTEAFF. As DNA, the CDR3 is TGCAGTGCCGCAGGGGGCGGGACTGAAGCTTTCTTT.

This chain links TRBV5-8 with TRBJ2-1; the match to TRBD2 covers 7 bases. The CDR3 loop spans 13 amino acids. Germline CDR1 and CDR2: SGHTS and YDEGEE. J gave up 7 bases and V 4 bases, and 5 bases lay outside the gene matches. The CDR3 region is CASSRGVENEQFF. In nucleotides, the CDR3 is TGTGCCAGCAGCCGGGGGGTGGAGAATGAGCAGTTCTTC.

The chain combines TRBV4-1 with TRBJ1-2; D gene ambiguous. With 4 bases removed from V and 6 bases from J, the gap between germline ends came to 12 bases. The germline V gene encodes CDR1 MGHRA and CDR2 YSYEKL. The CDR3 runs 13 residues. The CDR3 here is CASSPRNRHGYTF. The CDR3 region has the DNA TGCGCCAGCAGCCCGCGGAATCGACATGGCTACACCTTC.

Concerning this clonotype: At one boundary the junction diverges from the germline segment, which might be a read error. The chain couples TRBV7-2 to TRBJ2-5; D possibly corresponds to TRBD1 (5 bases). The CDR3 is 15 residues long. The germline gives CDR1 SGHTA, CDR2 FQGNSA. CDR3 region: CVSSPDLQGRETQYF. The CDR3 bases are TGTGTCAGCAGCCCAGACCTCCAGGGTAGAGAGACCCAGTACTTC. The whole variable domain, filled in from reference TRBV7-2 and TRBJ2-5, reads GAGVSQSPSNKVTEKGKDVELRCDPISGHTALYWYRQSLGQGLEFLIYFQGNSAPDKSGLPSDRFSAERTGGSVSTLTIQRTQQEDSAVYLCVSSPDLQGRETQYFGPGTRLLVL.

This sequence joins TRBV29-1 and TRBJ2-5; D possibly matches TRBD1 or TRBD2 (5 bases each). The germline V gene encodes CDR1 SQVTM and CDR2 ANQGSEA. The germline V and J ends were trimmed by 6 bases and 0 bases, with 14 bases remaining between them. The CDR3 runs to 14 residues. CDR3 DNA sequence: TGCAGCGTCTTGGGGACCCCGTACCAAGAGACCCAGTACTTC. It encodes CSVLGTPYQETQYF. Drawing the rest from reference TRBV29-1 and TRBJ2-5, the complete variable domain is SAVISQKPSRDICQRGTSLTIQCQVDSQVTMMFWYRQQPGQSLTLIATANQGSEATYESGFVIDKFPISRPNLTFSTLTVSNMSPEDSSIYLCSVLGTPYQETQYFGPGTRLLVL.

This rearrangement joins TRBV3-1 to TRBJ2-1; 8 bases map to TRBD2. Losses at the gene ends were 5 bases for V and 10 bases for J; bases not matched to a gene: 19. Germline V gene lookup returns CDR1 LGHDT and CDR2 YNNKEL (reference sequence). The CDR3 spans 17 residues. The CDR3 loop reads CASSGSGTSAPWREQFF. The CDR3 DNA sequence: TGTGCCAGCAGCGGATCCGGGACTAGTGCCCCGTGGAGGGAGCAGTTCTTC.

The chain employs TRBV29-1 and TRBJ1-2; tentatively, D is TRBD1 (5 bases). Germline values: CDR1 SQVTM, CDR2 ANQGSEA. This CDR3 comprises 12 residues. The germline V and J ends were trimmed by 1 base and 4 bases, with 7 bases remaining between them. CDR3 in amino acids: CSVEGDGYGYTF. The CDR3 DNA reads TGCAGCGTTGAAGGGGACGGCTATGGCTACACCTTC.

The chain joins TRBV27 to TRBJ2-7; 9 nucleotides align to TRBD1. CDR1 and CDR2 (germline): MNHEY, SMNVEV (reference sequence). The V and J ends lost 5 bases and 6 bases, in that order; junction bases with no gene match: 8. This CDR3 is built from 14 residues. The CDR3 reads CASSPWTGASEQYF. The CDR3 DNA is TGTGCCAGCAGTCCGTGGACAGGGGCCTCCGAGCAGTACTTC.

The V call is TRBV7-2, the J call TRBJ2-1; D could derive from TRBD1 or TRBD2 (5 bases each). V was clipped by 5 bases and J by 6 bases, with 11 bases between them. Looked up from germline, CDR1 is SGHTA and CDR2 is FQGNSA. The CDR3 covers 13 residues. The CDR3 region has the DNA TGTGCCAGCAGCACGGGAAGGGGCAATGAGCAGTTCTTC. It translates to CASSTGRGNEQFF.

This CDR3 reads CASSFGILGDEQYF. Written as DNA, the CDR3 is TGCGCCAGCAGCTTCGGGATCCTGGGGGACGAGCAGTACTTC. The rearrangement joins TRBV5-1 to TRBJ2-7; D may match TRBD1 or TRBD2 (5 bases each). CDR1 and CDR2 (germline): SGHRS, YFSETQ. This CDR3 is built from 14 residues. Trimming pared 2 bases from V and 5 bases from J, leaving 14 bases between.

This clonotype turned up a few times. V is TRBV7-7 and J is TRBJ2-1; TRBD2 agrees at 9 bases. V shed 5 bases and J 5 bases; nucleotides not matched to a gene: 7. CDR1 is SSHAT and CDR2 is FNYEAQ in the germline V gene (reference sequence). CDR3 size: 15 residues. The CDR3 spells CASSPRLAGHNEQFF. The CDR3, as DNA: TGTGCCAGCAGCCCCCGGCTAGCGGGACACAATGAGCAGTTCTTC.

The chain joins TRBV6-2 or TRBV6-3 to TRBJ2-1; D is uncertain. Germline-derived CDR1 and CDR2 are MNHEY and SVGEGT. V lost 2 bases and J lost 4, with 18 bases in between. The CDR3 runs to 17 residues. CDR3 sequence: CASSYRPDSPVYNEQFF. Written as DNA, the CDR3 is TGTGCCAGCAGTTACCGACCGGATAGCCCCGTATACAATGAGCAGTTCTTC.

The rearrangement joins TRBV15 to TRBJ2-7; the match to TRBD2 covers 10 bases. The CDR3 runs to 15 residues. Germline V lookup: CDR1 LNHNV, CDR2 YYDKDF (reference sequence). V gave up 3 bases and J gave up 6 bases; unmatched junction bases: 8. The DNA of the CDR3 is TGTGCCACCAGCAGCCGAAGCGGGAGGGAATCCGAGCAGTACTTC. Protein product: CATSSRSGRESEQYF.

The V call is TRBV20-1, the J call TRBJ2-1; TRBD2 agrees at 9 bases. Germline-derived CDR1 and CDR2 are DFQATT and SNEGSKA (reference sequence). Trimming cost V 1 base and J 9 bases; bases outside gene matches: 16. The CDR3 covers 17 residues. The CDR3 region is CSARGFGAGGPASEQFF. The DNA of the CDR3 is TGCAGTGCTAGAGGGTTTGGGGCGGGGGGGCCGGCGAGTGAGCAGTTCTTC.

The CDR3 sequence is CSALKREIYNEQFF. The DNA of the CDR3 is TGCAGTGCCCTAAAGCGGGAAATCTACAATGAGCAGTTCTTC. The chain carries TRBV20-1 and TRBJ2-1, with TRBD2 matching 7 bases. CDR1 and CDR2 (germline): DFQATT, SNEGSKA (reference sequence). Trimming took 6 bases from V and 3 from J; bases not matched to a gene: 8. The CDR3 runs 14 residues.

The CDR3 bases are TGTGCCAGCAGTCTTCCTGGAGACAGGGGCCACGAGCAGTACTTC. Translating it yields CASSLPGDRGHEQYF. The genes are TRBV6-5 and TRBJ2-7, with 8 bases aligning to TRBD1. The trim removed 5 bases at V and 5 bases at J, leaving 11 bases unmatched. This CDR3 spans 15 amino acids. The germline V gene has CDR1 MNHEY and CDR2 SVGAGI.

The V gene is TRBV4-1, the J gene TRBJ2-7, with 12 bases matching TRBD1. Unmatched junction bases numbered 6, after V lost 4 bases and J lost 5 bases. The CDR3 runs to 15 residues. Germline lookup yields CDR1 MGHRA and CDR2 YSYEKL. The CDR3: CASSPRDRGHHEQYF. The CDR3 DNA is TGCGCCAGCAGCCCCCGGGACAGGGGGCACCACGAGCAGTACTTC.

CDR3 bases: TGCAGTGCTAGAGATTCTAGCCCCCAAGAGACCCAGTACTTC. Translated, it gives CSARDSSPQETQYF. The chain links TRBV20-1 to TRBJ2-5, with a possible D match to TRBD2 (5 bases). Germline V lookup: CDR1 DFQATT, CDR2 SNEGSKA (reference sequence). The V gene lost 0 bases and the J gene lost 1 base, with 9 bases spanning the gap. There are 14 residues in the CDR3.

The V call is TRBV29-1, the J call TRBJ2-1, with 9 bases aligning to TRBD1. Trimming removed 4 bases from V and 7 bases from J; junction bases left unmatched: 5. Germline CDR1 and CDR2: SQVTM and ANQGSEA. This CDR3 spans 13 amino acids. The CDR3 is CSVVGTGSNEQFF. CDR3 coding DNA: TGCAGCGTTGTCGGGACAGGGTCTAATGAGCAGTTCTTC.

The J gene is TRBJ2-3, the V gene TRBV7-2; no firm D call. Trimming stripped 1 base from V and 2 bases from J, with 10 bases between. Germline V lookup: CDR1 SGHTA, CDR2 FQGNSA. The CDR3 has 15 amino acids. This CDR3 reads CASSLGQRFTDTQYF. The CDR3 nucleotides read TGTGCCAGCAGCTTAGGTCAGCGCTTCACAGATACGCAGTATTTT. Variable domain in full (rest from reference TRBV7-2 and TRBJ2-3): GAGVSQSPSNKVTEKGKDVELRCDPISGHTALYWYRQSLGQGLEFLIYFQGNSAPDKSGLPSDRFSAERTGGSVSTLTIQRTQQEDSAVYLCASSLGQRFTDTQYFGPGTRLTVL.

The gene calls are TRBV7-2 and TRBJ2-4; the D gene is possibly TRBD2 (5 bases). This CDR3 region has 16 residues. The germline CDR1 and CDR2 sequences are SGHTA and FQGNSA. V lost 3 bases and J lost 1, with 13 bases in between. The CDR3 coding sequence is TGTGCCAGCAGCTTTACCGGACCTAGCGCCAAAAACATTCAGTACTTC. Its protein product is CASSFTGPSAKNIQYF.